This T cell receptor (beta chain) was sequenced in a study of blood T cells in healthy people across ages. Study findings and constraints: As age increased, TCR beta diversity per million T cells fell in a roughly linear fashion. The study found TCR beta diversity correlated strongly with naive T cell percentage.

Every sample had a minimum of 6.5 million PBMCs isolated. PCR was performed a second time for roughly 7 to 11 cycles using a sample-barcoded 5' primer and a J-beta primer mix. TCRdb re-called the 5' RACE reads through MiXCR, storing one row per CDR3 protein. Among 550,000 to 600,000 distinct CDR3 sequences, approximately 30% were seen once, and the ten largest hold around 20%. Note on this clonotype: What it recognizes is unknown.

Germline CDR1 is SGHRS and CDR2 is YFSETQ. V dropped 4 bases and J dropped 4; count of bases not matched to a gene: 3. The CDR3 runs 14 residues. The chain recombines TRBV5-1 with TRBJ1-4, with 8 positions matching TRBD1. This sequence was found in a woman aged 70 to 79 in good health. The specimen was blood. The CDR3 here is CASSGGQVNEKLFF. In DNA, the CDR3 is TGCGCCAGCAGCGGGGGACAGGTTAATGAAAAACTGTTTTTT.